The sequence of this T cell receptor beta chain was determined in a study of shared clonotypes between healthy human individuals. Study-level results: For naive CD4 cells, roughly 5% of clonotypes were shared across a handful of donors.

The germline CDR1 and CDR2 sequences are MNHNS and SASEGT. V shed 5 bases and J shed 6 bases, with 18 bases lying between them. This CDR3 comprises 15 residues. Of note for this clone: The target antigen is unknown.

Genomic DNA (from each subset) was split evenly across several immunoSEQ plates. Some clones are missing from TCRdb's copy, which holds only in-frame ones; the method was immunoSEQ multiplex PCR. Seen here are about 2.3 million clones, around 93% observed once, and the top ten hold around 0.35%. The sequence came from a man aged 18 to 29 in good health. Some clones in this sample may be carry-over from other donors' samples. Sequencing was carried out using naive CD4+ T cells from PBMCs. Regarding subset: CD45RA+ positively selected. The chain employs TRBV6-1 and TRBJ2-3; possibly TRBD1 for D (6 bases). CDR3 in amino acids: CASSPGQTFSDTQYF. CDR3 sequence (DNA): TGTGCCAGCAGTCCGGGACAAACCTTTTCCGATACGCAGTATTTT.